The clone carrying this T cell receptor (beta chain) was seen a handful of times. Its antigen is not identified. The data are from a study of radiotherapy plus CTLA-4 blockade in lung cancer. Study-wide results and caveats: Subsequent to radiotherapy plus ipilimumab, tumor-derived TCR clones underwent expansion in blood. Per reports, early blood T cell clone dynamics, plus interferon-beta, forecast response most strongly.

CTLA-4 blockade using ipilimumab, together with focal radiation, was received by patients with chemo-refractory metastatic non-small-cell lung cancer. Germline V lookup: CDR1 SEHNR, CDR2 FQNEAQ (reference sequence). Trimming took off 5 bases at V and 4 bases at J, with 11 bases between the two ends. The CDR3 covers 13 residues. Generated by immunoSEQ multiplex PCR, the TCRdb table keeps only in-frame clones and is missing some. The sample holds roughly 100,000 clones; approximately 82% are singletons and the top ten take under 30%. Here the sequenced sample was peripheral blood, taken from a patient treated with radiotherapy plus ipilimumab. This sequence joins TRBV7-9 and TRBJ1-2, with D maybe TRBD1 (5 bases). The clonotype was recovered from a human donor with non-small cell lung cancer that progressed on radiotherapy plus ipilimumab. As DNA, the CDR3 is TGTGCCAGCAGCCCGGACACACTCTATGGCTACACCTTC. It specifies CASSPDTLYGYTF.